This TCR beta chain was found in a study of blood T cell repertoires in COVID-19. Study overall: Specimens from acute and convalescent COVID-19 originated in the United States, Italy and Spain.

The method was immunoSEQ multiplex PCR; TCRdb's version includes in-frame clones alone and lacks a portion of them. The table lists around 150,000 clones, roughly 85% of them singletons. Trimming took 0 bases from V and 11 from J, leaving 19 bases between them. Germline V gene lookup returns CDR1 MNHEY and CDR2 SVGAGI. This CDR3 spans 15 amino acids. The chain is built from TRBV6-5 and TRBJ1-1, with D maybe TRBD1 (5 bases). The TCR originated in a man aged 55-75 years with acute or convalescent COVID-19. Specimen: peripheral blood. In nucleotides, the CDR3 is TGTGCCAGCAGTTACTCTGGGGGGGGACTGAATCGGGCTTTCTTT. Translation: CASSYSGGGLNRAFF.